Each of the 11 T cell receptor beta chains below was sequenced from the same sample in a study of OX40 agonist ivuxolimab in advanced cancers. Profiling relied on immunoSEQ multiplex PCR, and the TCRdb table lists in-frame clones only, not all of them. This table has approximately 50,000 clones, around 94% appearing once. Sequences were derived from CD4+ or CD8+ T cells sorted from blood, sampled in a trial of the OX40 agonist ivuxolimab. The receptors shown here come from an adult with an advanced solid tumor such as melanoma, head and neck, liver or kidney cancer.

The chain recombines TRBV18 with TRBJ1-5; D unclear. Trimming removed 2 bases at V and 14 bases at J, with 4 bases between. Germline assignment: CDR1 KGHSH and CDR2 LQKENI. The CDR3 is 9 amino acids. CDR3 nucleotides: TGTGCCAGCTCACCAACCAAGCATTTT. This codes for CASSPTKHF. Together with reference TRBV18 and TRBJ1-5, the CDR3 gives the full variable domain: NAGVMQNPRHLVRRRGQEARLRCSPMKGHSHVYWYRQLPEEGLKFMVYLQKENIIDESGMPKERFSAEFPKEGPSILRIQQVVRGDSAAYFCASSPTKHFGDGTRLSIL.

The chain employs TRBV20-1 and TRBJ1-5; D remains unclear. The V gene lost 6 bases and the J gene lost 6 bases, with 3 bases spanning the gap. CDR3 length: 9 amino acids. CDR1 DFQATT and CDR2 SNEGSKA come from the germline V gene (reference sequence). The chain's CDR3 is CSAGQPQHF. CDR3 DNA sequence: TGCAGTGCGGGTCAGCCCCAGCATTTT.

The chain has TRBV25-1 and TRBJ2-7; 7 positions match TRBD2. In germline, CDR1 is MGHDK, CDR2 SYGVNS. V gave up 4 bases and J gave up 2 bases; unmatched junction bases: 8. The CDR3 loop spans 15 amino acids. CDR3 sequence reads: CASSGWTRVAYEQYF. CDR3 coding DNA: TGTGCCAGCAGTGGATGGACTAGGGTAGCCTACGAGCAGTACTTC.

The CDR3 loop reads CASSYRGGNHEQYF. CDR3 nucleotides: TGTGCCAGCAGTTACAGGGGCGGGAACCACGAGCAGTACTTC. The V gene is TRBV6-5, the J gene TRBJ2-7, with a possible D match to TRBD2 (6 bases). The V end lost 2 bases, the J end lost 5 bases, and 13 bases lay between the germline ends. In germline, CDR1 is MNHEY, CDR2 SVGAGI. This CDR3 is 14 amino acids long.

The chain combines TRBV29-1 with TRBJ1-1, with a tentative D call TRBD1 (5 bases). Germline values: CDR1 SQVTM, CDR2 ANQGSEA. The CDR3 sequence is 14 residues long. Between the trimmed V and J ends, which lost 4 bases and 3 bases, there was a span of 15 bases. CDR3 amino acids: CSVALGGMHTEAFF. DNA of the CDR3: TGCAGCGTTGCCCTGGGGGGAATGCACACTGAAGCTTTCTTT.

Written as DNA, the CDR3 is TGTGCCAGTAGTACATCTTACAATGAGCAGTTCTTC. Amino acids: CASSTSYNEQFF. This chain uses TRBV19 with TRBJ2-1; D call uncertain. The CDR3 is 12 amino acids. Trimming took 4 bases from V and 4 from J, leaving 5 bases between them. Germline loops: CDR1 LNHDA, CDR2 SQIVND (reference sequence).

The CDR3 region has the DNA TGTGCCTGGACCTTGACAGGGGGGTCCTACGAGCAGTACTTC. Translated, it gives CAWTLTGGSYEQYF. The V gene is TRBV30, the J gene TRBJ2-7, with 9 positions matching TRBD1. CDR1 is GTSNPN, CDR2 SVGIG, per germline (reference sequence). The CDR3 has 14 amino acids. With V trimmed by 4 bases and J by 1 base, 5 bases remained unmatched.

The J gene is TRBJ2-1, the V gene TRBV30; 8 positions agree with TRBD2. The CDR3 covers 18 residues. Germline assignment: CDR1 GTSNPN and CDR2 SVGIG (reference sequence). After removal of 4 bases from V and 8 bases from J, the junction contained 22 bases not matched to a gene. The CDR3 is CAWMGEVEGSGRWDEQFF. As DNA, the CDR3 is TGTGCCTGGATGGGCGAGGTCGAGGGAAGCGGGAGATGGGATGAGCAGTTCTTC.

This clone came up once. V and J are TRBV27 and TRBJ2-7, with TRBD2 matching over 8 bases. V was clipped by 0 bases and J by 3 bases; unmatched bases: 4. The CDR3 is made up of 15 amino acids. The germline CDR1 and CDR2 sequences are MNHEY and SMNVEV (reference sequence). The CDR3 here is CASSLSRAGDYEQYF. The DNA for the CDR3 is TGTGCCAGCAGTTTATCCCGAGCGGGAGACTACGAGCAGTACTTC.

The V and J genes are TRBV4-3 and TRBJ2-7, with D tentatively TRBD1 or TRBD2 (5 bases each). The CDR3 has 16 residues. Germline V gene sequence: CDR1 LGHNA, CDR2 YSLEER. V lost 0 bases and J lost 5, with 17 bases in between. For the CDR3, the DNA is TGCGCCAGCAGCCAAGAAAAAGGAGGCCAGGGCCACGAGCAGTACTTC. As protein: CASSQEKGGQGHEQYF.

This chain connects TRBV5-1 to TRBJ2-1; no definite D call. This CDR3 is built from 15 residues. V shed 3 bases and J shed 0 bases, with 10 bases lying between them. The germline CDR1 and CDR2 sequences are SGHRS and YFSETQ. CDR3 bases: TGCGCCAGCAGCTCCGACGGAATCTCCTACAATGAGCAGTTCTTC. It yields the protein CASSSDGISYNEQFF. Full variable domain (outside the CDR3, taken from reference TRBV5-1 and TRBJ2-1): KAGVTQTPRYLIKTRGQQVTLSCSPISGHRSVSWYQQTPGQGLQFLFEYFSETQRNKGNFPGRFSGRQFSNSRSEMNVSTLELGDSALYLCASSSDGISYNEQFFGPGTRLTVL.